Included here is one TCR beta chain sequence, with context. These data belong to a study of shared clonotypes between healthy human individuals. CDR1 and CDR2 from the germline V gene are SEHNR and FQNEAQ (reference sequence). The CDR3 spans 13 residues. Trimming took 2 bases from V and 6 from J, leaving 11 bases between them. Only in-frame clones appear in the TCRdb table, and some are missing; sequencing was by immunoSEQ multiplex PCR. This sample carries hundreds of thousands of clones, more than 70% of them seen once, and the ten largest clones take under 2%. This TCR came from a woman in her 30s in good health. The sequencing sample was made of memory CD4+ T cells sorted from blood. Subset described: CD45RA-negative fraction. V and J are TRBV7-9 and TRBJ2-7, with a possible D match to TRBD1 (7 bases). The CDR3 DNA reads as TGTGCCAGCAGCTTAAATCAGGGGGGCGAGCAGTACTTC. Encoded protein: CASSLNQGGEQYF.